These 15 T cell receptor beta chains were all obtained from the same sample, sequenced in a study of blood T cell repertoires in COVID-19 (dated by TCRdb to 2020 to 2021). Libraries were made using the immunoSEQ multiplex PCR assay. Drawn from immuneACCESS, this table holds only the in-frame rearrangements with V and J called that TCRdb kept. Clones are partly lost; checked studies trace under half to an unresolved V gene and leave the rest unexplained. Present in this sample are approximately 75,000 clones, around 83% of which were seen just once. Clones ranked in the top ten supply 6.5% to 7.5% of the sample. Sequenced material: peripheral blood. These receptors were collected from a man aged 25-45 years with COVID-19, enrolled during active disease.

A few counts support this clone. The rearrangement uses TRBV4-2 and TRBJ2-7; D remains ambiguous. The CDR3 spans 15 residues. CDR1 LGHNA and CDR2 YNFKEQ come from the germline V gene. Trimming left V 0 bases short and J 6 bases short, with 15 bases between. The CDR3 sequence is CASSQDRYLWAEQYF. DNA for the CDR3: TGTGCCAGCAGCCAAGATCGCTACCTTTGGGCCGAGCAGTACTTC.

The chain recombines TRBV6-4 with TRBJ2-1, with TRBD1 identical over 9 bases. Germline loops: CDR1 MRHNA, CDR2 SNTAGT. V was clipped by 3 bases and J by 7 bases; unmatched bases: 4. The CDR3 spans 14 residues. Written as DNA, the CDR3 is TGTGCCAGCAGTGAAGGGACAGGGCCTAATGAGCAGTTCTTC. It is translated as CASSEGTGPNEQFF.

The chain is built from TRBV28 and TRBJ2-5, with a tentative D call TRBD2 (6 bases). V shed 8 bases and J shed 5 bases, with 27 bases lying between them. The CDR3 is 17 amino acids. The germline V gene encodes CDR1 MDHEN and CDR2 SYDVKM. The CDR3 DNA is TGTGCCAGCCATAGAAAGGGACTTCCGAGGGGAAGGGAGACCCAGTACTTC. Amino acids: CASHRKGLPRGRETQYF.

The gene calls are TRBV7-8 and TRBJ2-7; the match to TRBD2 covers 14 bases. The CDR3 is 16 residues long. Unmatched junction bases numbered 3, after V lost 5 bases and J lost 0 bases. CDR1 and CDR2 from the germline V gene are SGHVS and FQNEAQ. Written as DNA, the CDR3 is TGTGCCAGCAGCCCCGGGACTAGCGGGAGCTCCTACGAGCAGTACTTC. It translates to CASSPGTSGSSYEQYF.

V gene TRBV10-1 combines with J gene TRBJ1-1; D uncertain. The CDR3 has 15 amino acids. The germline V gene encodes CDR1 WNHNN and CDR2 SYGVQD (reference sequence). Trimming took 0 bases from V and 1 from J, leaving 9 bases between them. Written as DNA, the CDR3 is TGCGCCAGCAGTGAGTCGAGCGGGAGGAACACTGAAGCTTTCTTT. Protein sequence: CASSESSGRNTEAFF.

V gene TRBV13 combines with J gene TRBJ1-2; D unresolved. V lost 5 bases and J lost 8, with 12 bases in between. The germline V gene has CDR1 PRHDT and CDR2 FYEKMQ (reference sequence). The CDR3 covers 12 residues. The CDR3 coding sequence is TGTGCCAGCAGCCCGGAGGCGGAAGGCTACACCTTC. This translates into CASSPEAEGYTF.

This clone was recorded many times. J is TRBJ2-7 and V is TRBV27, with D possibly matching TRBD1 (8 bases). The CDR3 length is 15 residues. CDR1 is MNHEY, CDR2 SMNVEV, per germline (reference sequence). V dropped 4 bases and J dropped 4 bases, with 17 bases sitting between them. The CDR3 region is CASSWEQGGVYEQYF. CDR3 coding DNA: TGTGCCAGCAGTTGGGAACAGGGGGGGGTTTACGAGCAGTACTTC.

The CDR3 here is CASKEGLAVHEQFF. In DNA, the CDR3 is TGTGCCAGTAAGGAAGGACTAGCGGTACATGAGCAGTTCTTC. This rearrangement joins TRBV19 to TRBJ2-1, with TRBD2 matching over 10 bases. CDR3 length: 14 amino acids. Germline V CDR1 and CDR2: LNHDA, SQIVND (reference sequence). V gave up 7 bases and J gave up 8 bases; unmatched junction bases: 8.

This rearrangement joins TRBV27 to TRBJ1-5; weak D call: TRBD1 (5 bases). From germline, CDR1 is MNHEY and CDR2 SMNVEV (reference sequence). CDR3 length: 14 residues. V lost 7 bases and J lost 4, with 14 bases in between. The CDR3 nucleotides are TGTGCCAGCACTTACGGGGGAGGGAATCAGCCCCAGCATTTT. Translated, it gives CASTYGGGNQPQHF.

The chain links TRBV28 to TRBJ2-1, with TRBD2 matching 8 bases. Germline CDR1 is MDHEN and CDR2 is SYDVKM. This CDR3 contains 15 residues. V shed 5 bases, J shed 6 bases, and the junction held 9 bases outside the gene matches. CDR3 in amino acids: CASSTKRERGNEQFF. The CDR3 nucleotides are TGTGCCAGCAGTACTAAGCGGGAGCGGGGCAATGAGCAGTTCTTC.

The CDR3 protein is CASSLEVRAGTQYF. For the CDR3, the DNA is TGTGCCAGCAGCTTAGAGGTCCGGGCAGGGACGCAGTATTTT. The chain recombines TRBV7-2 with TRBJ2-3, with a tentative D call TRBD1 (5 bases). Germline V CDR1 and CDR2: SGHTA, FQGNSA. V was shortened by 1 base and J by 9 bases, with 14 bases between the two germline ends. The CDR3 has 14 residues.

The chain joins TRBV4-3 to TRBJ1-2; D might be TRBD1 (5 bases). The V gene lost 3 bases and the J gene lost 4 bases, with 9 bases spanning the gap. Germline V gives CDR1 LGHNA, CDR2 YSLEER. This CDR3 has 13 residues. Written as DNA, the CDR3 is TGCGCCAGCAGCCAGTCTGACAGCTATGGCTACACCTTC. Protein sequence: CASSQSDSYGYTF.

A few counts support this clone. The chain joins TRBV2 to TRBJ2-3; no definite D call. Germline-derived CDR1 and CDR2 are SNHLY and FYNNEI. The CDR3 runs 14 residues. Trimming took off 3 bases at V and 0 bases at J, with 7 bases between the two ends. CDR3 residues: CASSDKTSTDTQYF. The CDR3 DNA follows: TGTGCCAGCAGTGACAAAACTAGCACAGATACGCAGTATTTT.

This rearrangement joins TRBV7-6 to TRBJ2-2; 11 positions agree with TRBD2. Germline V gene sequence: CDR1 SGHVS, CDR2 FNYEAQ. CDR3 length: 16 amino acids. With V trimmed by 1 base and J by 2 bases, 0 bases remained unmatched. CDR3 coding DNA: TGTGCCAGCAGCTTAGGACTAGCGGGAAACACCGGGGAGCTGTTTTTT. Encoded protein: CASSLGLAGNTGELFF.

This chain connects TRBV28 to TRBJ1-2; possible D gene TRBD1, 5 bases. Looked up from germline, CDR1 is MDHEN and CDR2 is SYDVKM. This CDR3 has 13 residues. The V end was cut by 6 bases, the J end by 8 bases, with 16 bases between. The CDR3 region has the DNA TGTGCCAGCAGGGGCGACAGCGGGGGGGGCTACACCTTC. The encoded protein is CASRGDSGGGYTF.